Below are 13 T cell receptor beta chains sequenced from a single sample in a study of OX40 agonist ivuxolimab in advanced cancers. The repertoire was sequenced with immunoSEQ multiplex PCR; TCRdb's copy has only in-frame clones and lacks some. Here the sample spans over 30,000 clones, about four fifths being singletons. This specimen was CD4+ or CD8+ T cells sorted from blood, taken in a trial of the OX40 agonist ivuxolimab. The receptors stem from an adult with an advanced solid tumor such as melanoma, head and neck, liver or kidney cancer.

The gene calls are TRBV11-3 and TRBJ2-7; 8 nucleotides agree with TRBD1. J was trimmed by 3 bases and V by 5 bases; bases with no gene match: 6. In germline, CDR1 is SGHNT, CDR2 YENEEA. This CDR3 region has 14 residues. CDR3 sequence: CASSPEDRDYEQYF. In DNA, the CDR3 is TGTGCCAGCAGCCCCGAGGACAGGGACTACGAGCAGTACTTC.

This chain joins TRBV2 and TRBJ2-7; possibly TRBD1 for D (7 bases). Looked up from germline, CDR1 is SNHLY and CDR2 is FYNNEI. V was cut by 8 bases and J by 3 bases, with 11 bases left in between. This CDR3 is built from 12 residues. This CDR3 is CASAGGYYEQYF. In nucleotides, the CDR3 is TGTGCCAGCGCAGGGGGGTACTACGAGCAGTACTTC.

J is TRBJ1-2 and V is TRBV6-6; D call uncertain. Germline V gene data show CDR1 as MNHNY and CDR2 as SVGAGI (reference sequence). Trimming removed 4 bases from V and 8 bases from J, with 20 bases in between. This CDR3 region has 15 residues. CDR3 in amino acids: CASSFSRGILTGYTF. In nucleotides, the CDR3 is TGTGCCAGCAGTTTCTCCCGTGGAATCCTTACAGGCTACACCTTC.

The chain links TRBV4-3 to TRBJ2-7; the D is unclear. The CDR3 spans 16 residues. Deletions cut 0 bases from V and 4 bases from J, with 16 bases between. Germline assignment: CDR1 LGHNA and CDR2 YSLEER. CDR3 DNA sequence: TGCGCCAGCAGCCAAGATAAAGGACCTCACGCGTACGAGCAGTACTTC. Amino acid sequence: CASSQDKGPHAYEQYF.

The chain employs TRBV28 and TRBJ2-7, with no clear D. V was shortened by 7 bases and J by 0 bases, with 10 bases between the two germline ends. This CDR3 comprises 13 residues. Germline V lookup: CDR1 MDHEN, CDR2 SYDVKM. CDR3 in amino acids: CASNQVLSYEQYF. Here the CDR3 DNA reads TGTGCCAGCAATCAGGTTCTCTCCTACGAGCAGTACTTC.

This chain connects TRBV27 to TRBJ2-7; TRBD2 might be the D (5 bases). The CDR3 covers 15 residues. Per the germline V gene, CDR1 is MNHEY and CDR2 is SMNVEV (reference sequence). Deletions cut 5 bases from V and 0 bases from J, with 14 bases between. The CDR3 is CASSTSSTLSYEQYF. The CDR3 coding sequence is TGTGCCAGCAGTACCTCTAGCACACTCTCCTACGAGCAGTACTTC.

The chain combines TRBV18 with TRBJ2-2, with a weak D call TRBD1 (6 bases). V was cut by 3 bases and J by 6 bases, with 11 bases left in between. Germline CDR1 is KGHSH and CDR2 is LQKENI. CDR3 length: 14 amino acids. As DNA, the CDR3 is TGTGCCAGCTCACCGGACAGCCACCCCGGGGAGCTGTTTTTT. It codes for CASSPDSHPGELFF.

The chain employs TRBV27 and TRBJ2-4; 9 nucleotides match TRBD2. CDR3 length: 18 amino acids. The germline V gene encodes CDR1 MNHEY and CDR2 SMNVEV (reference sequence). V was clipped by 0 bases and J by 2 bases; unmatched bases: 8. CDR3 DNA sequence: TGTGCCAGCAGTTTATCGGCTAGCGGGGCCCTCCCCAAAAACATTCAGTACTTC. Residues: CASSLSASGALPKNIQYF.

This chain connects TRBV5-1 to TRBJ2-7; D gene unclear. Trimming removed 2 bases at V and 2 bases at J, with 8 bases between. There are 13 residues in the CDR3. Germline values: CDR1 SGHRS, CDR2 YFSETQ. The CDR3 DNA sequence: TGCGCCAGCAGCTTAAACCGCGCCTACGAGCAGTACTTC. Its protein is CASSLNRAYEQYF.

CDR3 region: CASSLPLAPNEQFF. CDR3 DNA sequence: TGTGCCAGCAGCTTACCCTTAGCTCCCAATGAGCAGTTCTTC. This sequence joins TRBV5-4 and TRBJ2-1; D is unresolved. The CDR3 consists of 14 residues. CDR1 and CDR2 (germline): SGHNT, YYREEE (reference sequence). Between the trimmed V and J ends, which lost 2 bases and 6 bases, there was a span of 12 bases.

The J gene is TRBJ2-2, the V gene TRBV6-6; the D is unclear. Trimming took off 3 bases at V and 5 bases at J, with 10 bases between the two ends. CDR3 length: 14 residues. Germline-derived CDR1 and CDR2 are MNHNY and SVGAGI (reference sequence). The CDR3 region has the DNA TGTGCCAGCAGTTATAGCCCTGTAACCGGGGAGCTGTTTTTT. Translating it yields CASSYSPVTGELFF.

This clone appeared once. V is TRBV27 and J is TRBJ1-1; the match to TRBD1 covers 7 bases. Trimming took 5 bases from V and 4 from J; bases not matched to a gene: 10. This CDR3 contains 15 residues. Germline CDR1 MNHEY, CDR2 SMNVEV (reference sequence). CDR3 loop: CASSALNRGPTEAFF. CDR3 bases: TGTGCCAGCAGTGCCCTTAACAGGGGACCCACTGAAGCTTTCTTT.

J is TRBJ1-5 and V is TRBV27; D is possibly TRBD1 (6 bases). V dropped 3 bases and J dropped 2 bases, with 8 bases sitting between them. Germline V CDR1 and CDR2: MNHEY, SMNVEV (reference sequence). The CDR3 totals 14 residues. CDR3 nucleotide sequence: TGTGCCAGCAGTTTTGCAGGGGGCAATCAGCCCCAGCATTTT. Protein sequence: CASSFAGGNQPQHF.